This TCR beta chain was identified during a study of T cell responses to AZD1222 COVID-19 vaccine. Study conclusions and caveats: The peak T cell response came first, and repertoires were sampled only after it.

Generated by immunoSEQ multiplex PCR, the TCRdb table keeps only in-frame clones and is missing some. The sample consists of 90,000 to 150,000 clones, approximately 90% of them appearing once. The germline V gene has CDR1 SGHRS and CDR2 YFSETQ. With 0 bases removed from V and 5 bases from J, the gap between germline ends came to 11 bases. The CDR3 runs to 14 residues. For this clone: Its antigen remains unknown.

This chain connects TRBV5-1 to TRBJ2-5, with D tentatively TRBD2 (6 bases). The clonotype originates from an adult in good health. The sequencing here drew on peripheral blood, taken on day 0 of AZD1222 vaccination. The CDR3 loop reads CASSLAGGSETQYF. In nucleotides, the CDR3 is TGCGCCAGCAGCTTGGCAGGAGGGTCCGAGACCCAGTACTTC.